A selection of T cell receptor beta chains follows, all from one sample in a study of cytomegalovirus exposure and HLA in healthy donors. Libraries were prepared by immunoSEQ multiplex PCR; TCRdb keeps only in-frame clonotypes and omits some of them. The table includes 180,000 or so clones, roughly 77% detected once. Sample: PBMCs. Receptors originate from a woman aged 25 to 39 in good health and CMV-seropositive. CDR3s leave out the opening cysteine and the closing phenylalanine or tryptophan. Each record gives: CDR3 length, V gene, CDR3 protein.

CDR3 length: 11; V gene: TRBV6-1; CDR3 protein: ASSAGRARWEY
CDR3 length: 13; V gene: TRBV7-8; CDR3 protein: ASGVYGQGNNEQF
CDR3 length: 11; V gene: TRBV6-5; CDR3 protein: ASTEANNSPPH
CDR3 length: 14; V gene: TRBV18; CDR3 protein: ASSPPGQGAWYEQY
CDR3 length: 12; V gene: TRBV11-1; CDR3 protein: ASSRDRDQETQY
CDR3 length: 9; V gene: TRBV2; CDR3 protein: ATTGVNEQF
CDR3 length: 13; V gene: TRBV6-5; CDR3 protein: ASSQQGNGFYGYT
CDR3 length: 11; V gene: TRBV6-5; CDR3 protein: ASRGGGRETQY
CDR3 length: 14; V gene: TRBV9; CDR3 protein: ASSPWTDFANYGYT
CDR3 length: 12; V gene: TRBV5-4; CDR3 protein: ASSSPQRQETQY
CDR3 length: 12; V gene: TRBV5-1; CDR3 protein: ASSPGQGPYEQY
CDR3 length: 12; V gene: TRBV7-8; CDR3 protein: ASCRQGRGGELF
CDR3 length: 14; V gene: TRBV2; CDR3 protein: ASRRPGLAGYNEQF
CDR3 length: 12; V gene: TRBV7-2; CDR3 protein: ASSPSRQGNTIY
CDR3 length: 14; V gene: TRBV28; CDR3 protein: ASSLWPQGRVEKLF
CDR3 length: 12; V gene: TRBV5-1; CDR3 protein: ASSWRGVGTEAF
CDR3 length: 12; V gene: TRBV15; CDR3 protein: ATSREAGVETQY
CDR3 length: 10; V gene: TRBV5-1; CDR3 protein: ASSQDPQVAF
CDR3 length: 12; V gene: TRBV5-6; CDR3 protein: ASSLRGQNYGYT
CDR3 length: 13; V gene: TRBV19; CDR3 protein: ASSLGRSGANVLT
CDR3 length: 12; V gene: TRBV11-1; CDR3 protein: ASTPTASGTEAF
CDR3 length: 13; V gene: TRBV7-9; CDR3 protein: ASSQRLGYQETQY
CDR3 length: 11; V gene: TRBV5-1; CDR3 protein: ASKLRSSYEQY
CDR3 length: 10; V gene: TRBV30; CDR3 protein: AWSVLRGEQY
CDR3 length: 14; V gene: TRBV27; CDR3 protein: ASSFVGATPSYEQY
CDR3 length: 13; V gene: TRBV28; CDR3 protein: ATGVSGDSGNTIY
CDR3 length: 12; V gene: TRBV11-3; CDR3 protein: ASSLGRSTDTQY
CDR3 length: 15; V gene: TRBV15; CDR3 protein: ATSREGMTGGNYGYT
CDR3 length: 12; V gene: TRBV7-3; CDR3 protein: ASSKGLGTDTQY
CDR3 length: 11; V gene: TRBV11-3; CDR3 protein: ASSPPGDEKLF
CDR3 length: 13; V gene: TRBV2; CDR3 protein: ASSSLLVPTDTQY
CDR3 length: 18; V gene: TRBV30; CDR3 protein: AWNPSRVWGTGKGGNTIY
CDR3 length: 13; V gene: TRBV7-9; CDR3 protein: ASSSAGTGAVGYT
CDR3 length: 11; V gene: TRBV7-9; CDR3 protein: ASSARGTGELF
CDR3 length: 13; V gene: TRBV18; CDR3 protein: ASSLSGTARGTQY
CDR3 length: 11; V gene: TRBV7-9; CDR3 protein: ASSLGGRTEAF
CDR3 length: 12; V gene: TRBV28; CDR3 protein: ASSQVSPGQEQY
CDR3 length: 12; V gene: TRBV28; CDR3 protein: ASPPAGGSHEQY
CDR3 length: 10; V gene: TRBV30; CDR3 protein: ATDRVGYGYT
CDR3 length: 13; V gene: TRBV19; CDR3 protein: ASSFGTHPQETQY
CDR3 length: 13; V gene: TRBV15; CDR3 protein: ATTPGLAGGRELF
CDR3 length: 14; V gene: TRBV9; CDR3 protein: ASSVEGGGSTDTQY
CDR3 length: 11; V gene: TRBV7-2; CDR3 protein: ASSLRGNGELF
CDR3 length: 11; V gene: TRBV29-1; CDR3 protein: SVEGSGGQPQH
CDR3 length: 11; V gene: TRBV27; CDR3 protein: ASSPGLLDEQY
CDR3 length: 11; V gene: TRBV5-1; CDR3 protein: ASSLGTQETQY
CDR3 length: 14; V gene: TRBV5-4; CDR3 protein: ASSFEASGGFGELF
CDR3 length: 11; V gene: TRBV6-5; CDR3 protein: ASSYRGRTEAF
CDR3 length: 14; V gene: TRBV28; CDR3 protein: ASSLGQGNSYNEQF
CDR3 length: 13; V gene: TRBV11-2; CDR3 protein: ASSLAIRTAIGYT
CDR3 length: 17; V gene: TRBV7-2; CDR3 protein: ASSSIHIRGRPVNNEQF
CDR3 length: 13; V gene: TRBV9; CDR3 protein: ASSAAGRANYGYT
CDR3 length: 13; V gene: TRBV9; CDR3 protein: ASSVRRGMELPQH
CDR3 length: 12; V gene: TRBV18; CDR3 protein: ASSPGQASYEQY
CDR3 length: 16; V gene: TRBV25-1; CDR3 protein: ASRGQRTGTSTNEKLF